Below, one T cell receptor beta chain is given with its context. The CDR3 goes on 3 residues after the read ends, and that part is filled in from the germline J gene. This CDR3 is 15 amino acids long. Germline V gene sequence: CDR1 SGHVS, CDR2 FQNEAQ. Trimming left V 1 base short and J 4 bases short, with 13 bases between. The data stem from a study of Tregs in tolerant kidney transplant recipients. Here immunoSEQ multiplex PCR was the method, and the copy in TCRdb shows in-frame clones only, minus some. Across roughly 32,000 clones, the top ten clones capture 13% to 15% of the sample. This material consisted of CD8+ T cells from blood, taken before the transplant. The TCR was taken from a human donor who received a combined kidney and bone marrow transplant. The chain links TRBV7-8 to TRBJ1-1; a possible D gene is TRBD1 (6 bases). The CDR3 bases that were read are TGTGCCAGCAGCTTAGACCCAGGGGACCTCACTGAA. As protein: CASSLDPGDLTE. The full-length CDR3 reads as CASSLDPGDLTEAFF.